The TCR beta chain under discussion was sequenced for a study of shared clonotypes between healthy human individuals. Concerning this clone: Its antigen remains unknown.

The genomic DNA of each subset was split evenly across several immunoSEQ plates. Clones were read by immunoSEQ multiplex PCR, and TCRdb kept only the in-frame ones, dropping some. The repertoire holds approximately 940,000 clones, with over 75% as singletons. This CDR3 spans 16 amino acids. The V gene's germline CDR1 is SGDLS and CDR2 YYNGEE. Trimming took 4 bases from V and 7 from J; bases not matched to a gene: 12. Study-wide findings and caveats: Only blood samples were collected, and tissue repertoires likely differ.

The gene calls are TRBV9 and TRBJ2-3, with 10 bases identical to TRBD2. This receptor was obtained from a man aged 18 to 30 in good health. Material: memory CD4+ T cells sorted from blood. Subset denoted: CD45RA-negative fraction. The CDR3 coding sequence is TGTGCCAGCAGCCCCGGGGTAGCGGGAGGTCGAAATACGCAGTATTTT. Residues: CASSPGVAGGRNTQYF.